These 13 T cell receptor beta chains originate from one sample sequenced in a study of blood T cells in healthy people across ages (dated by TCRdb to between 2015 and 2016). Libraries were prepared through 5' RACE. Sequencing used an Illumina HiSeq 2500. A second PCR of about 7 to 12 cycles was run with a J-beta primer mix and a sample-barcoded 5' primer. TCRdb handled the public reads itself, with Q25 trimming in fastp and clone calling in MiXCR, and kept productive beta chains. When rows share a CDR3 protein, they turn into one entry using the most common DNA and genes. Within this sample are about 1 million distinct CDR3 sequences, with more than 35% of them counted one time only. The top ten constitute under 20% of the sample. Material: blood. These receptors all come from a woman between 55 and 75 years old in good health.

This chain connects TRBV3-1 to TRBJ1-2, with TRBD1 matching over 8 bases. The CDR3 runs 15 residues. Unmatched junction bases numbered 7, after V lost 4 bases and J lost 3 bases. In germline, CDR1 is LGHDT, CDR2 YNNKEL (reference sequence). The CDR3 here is CASSLRDRRHYGYTF. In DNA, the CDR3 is TGTGCCAGCAGCCTCCGGGACAGGCGTCACTATGGCTACACCTTC.

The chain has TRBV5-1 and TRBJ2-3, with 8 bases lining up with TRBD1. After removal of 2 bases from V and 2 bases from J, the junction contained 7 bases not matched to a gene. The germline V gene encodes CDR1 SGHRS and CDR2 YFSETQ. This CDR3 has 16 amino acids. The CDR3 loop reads CASSFAGGGYTDTQYF. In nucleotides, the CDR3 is TGCGCCAGCAGCTTCGCAGGGGGCGGGTACACAGATACGCAGTATTTT.

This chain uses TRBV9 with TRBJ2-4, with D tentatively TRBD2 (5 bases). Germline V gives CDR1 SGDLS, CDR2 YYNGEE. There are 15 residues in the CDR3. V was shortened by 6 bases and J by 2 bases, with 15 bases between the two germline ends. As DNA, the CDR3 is TGTGCCAGCAACCCTACCGGCGGGTCCAAAAACATTCAGTACTTC. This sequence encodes CASNPTGGSKNIQYF.

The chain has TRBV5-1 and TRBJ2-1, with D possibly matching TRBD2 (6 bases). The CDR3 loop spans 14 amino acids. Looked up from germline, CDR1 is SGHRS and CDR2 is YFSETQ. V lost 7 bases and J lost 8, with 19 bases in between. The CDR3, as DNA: TGCGCCAGCCGACCAGCGGGCGAGGGATATGAGCAGTTCTTC. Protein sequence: CASRPAGEGYEQFF.

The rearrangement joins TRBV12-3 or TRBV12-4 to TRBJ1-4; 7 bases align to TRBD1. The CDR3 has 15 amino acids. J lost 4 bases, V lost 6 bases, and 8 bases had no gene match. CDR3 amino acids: CASSRARDSNEKLFF. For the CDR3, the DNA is TGTGCCAGCAGCCGAGCCCGGGACAGTAATGAAAAACTGTTTTTT.

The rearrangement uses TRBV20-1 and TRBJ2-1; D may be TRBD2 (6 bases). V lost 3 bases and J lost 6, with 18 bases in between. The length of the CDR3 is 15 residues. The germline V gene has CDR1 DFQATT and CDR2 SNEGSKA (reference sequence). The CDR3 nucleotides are TGCAGTGCTAGTCCACCCGTGGGGAGGACCAATGAGCAGTTCTTC. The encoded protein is CSASPPVGRTNEQFF.

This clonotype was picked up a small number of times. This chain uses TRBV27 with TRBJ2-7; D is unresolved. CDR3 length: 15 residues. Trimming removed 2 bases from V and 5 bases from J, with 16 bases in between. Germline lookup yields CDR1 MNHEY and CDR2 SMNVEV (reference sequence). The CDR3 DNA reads TGTGCCAGCAGTTTAGAGAGGACCTTGTGGAACGAGCAGTACTTC. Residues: CASSLERTLWNEQYF.

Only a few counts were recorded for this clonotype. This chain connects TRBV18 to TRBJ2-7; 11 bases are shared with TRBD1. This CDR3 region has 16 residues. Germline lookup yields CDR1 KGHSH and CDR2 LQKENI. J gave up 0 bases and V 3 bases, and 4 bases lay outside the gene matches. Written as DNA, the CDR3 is TGTGCCAGCTCACCCCGGACAGGGGGCAGCTCCTACGAGCAGTACTTC. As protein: CASSPRTGGSSYEQYF.

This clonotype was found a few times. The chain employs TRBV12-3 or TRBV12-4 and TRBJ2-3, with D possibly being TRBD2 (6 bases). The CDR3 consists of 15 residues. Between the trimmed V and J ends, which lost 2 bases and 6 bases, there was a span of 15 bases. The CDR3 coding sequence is TGTGCCAGCAGTTTATGGGGTCGGGAGATCGATACGCAGTATTTT. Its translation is CASSLWGREIDTQYF.

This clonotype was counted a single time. The CDR3 spells CASSPKGQLGGGSYNEQFF. The CDR3 DNA reads TGTGCCAGCAGCCCTAAGGGGCAACTAGGGGGCGGGTCCTACAATGAGCAGTTCTTC. The rearrangement uses TRBV7-6 and TRBJ2-1, with 7 nucleotides matching TRBD1. V gave up 5 bases and J gave up 1 base; unmatched junction bases: 17. This CDR3 contains 19 residues. Germline V lookup: CDR1 SGHVS, CDR2 FNYEAQ. The complete variable domain, with remaining parts taken from reference TRBV7-6 and TRBJ2-1, reads GAGVSQSPRYKVTKRGQDVALRCDPISGHVSLYWYRQALGQGPEFLTYFNYEAQQDKSGLPNDRFSAERPEGSISTLTIQRTEQRDSAMYRCASSPKGQLGGGSYNEQFFGPGTRLTVL.

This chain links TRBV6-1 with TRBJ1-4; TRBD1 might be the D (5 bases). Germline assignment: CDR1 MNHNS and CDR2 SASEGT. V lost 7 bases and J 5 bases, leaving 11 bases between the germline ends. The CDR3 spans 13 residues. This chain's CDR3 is CASKGVGNEKLFF. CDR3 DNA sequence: TGTGCCAGCAAAGGGGTCGGGAATGAAAAACTGTTTTTT.

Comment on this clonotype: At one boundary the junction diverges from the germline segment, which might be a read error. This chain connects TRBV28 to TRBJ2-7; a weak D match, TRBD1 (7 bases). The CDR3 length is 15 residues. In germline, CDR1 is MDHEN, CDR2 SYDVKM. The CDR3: CASRRGRDSSCEQYF. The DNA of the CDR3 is TGTGCCAGCAGACGGGGGCGGGACAGCTCCTGCGAGCAGTACTTC.

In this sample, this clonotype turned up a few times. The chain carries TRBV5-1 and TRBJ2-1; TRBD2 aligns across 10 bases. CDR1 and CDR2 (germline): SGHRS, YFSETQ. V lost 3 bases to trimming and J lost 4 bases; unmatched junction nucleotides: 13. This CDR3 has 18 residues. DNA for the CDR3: TGCGCCAGCAGCTCGGTCTTAGGGGGACTAGCGACATACAATGAGCAGTTCTTC. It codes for CASSSVLGGLATYNEQFF.